The next 5 T cell receptor beta chains were all read from a single sample in a study of cytomegalovirus exposure and HLA in healthy donors. The PCR contained 60 Vbeta and 13 Jbeta primers. The method was immunoSEQ multiplex PCR; TCRdb's version includes in-frame clones alone and lacks a portion of them. The sample holds over 150,000 clones; around 68% are singletons and the top ten take less than 1.5%. The specimen sequenced was PBMCs. These receptors were taken from a man aged 50-60 years in good health and CMV-seronegative.

This clone has only a few counts. The V gene is TRBV5-1, the J gene TRBJ2-3; possible D gene TRBD1, 5 bases. The CDR3 sequence is 15 residues long. Between the trimmed V and J ends, which lost 1 base and 4 bases, there was a span of 13 bases. Germline loops: CDR1 SGHRS, CDR2 YFSETQ. The CDR3 loop is CASSLPTGFADTQYF. Written as DNA, the CDR3 is TGCGCCAGCAGCTTGCCCACAGGTTTTGCAGATACGCAGTATTTT.

The chain uses TRBV5-1 and TRBJ2-7, with D maybe TRBD2 (5 bases). Trimming took 2 bases from V and 5 from J, leaving 14 bases between them. Germline V gene sequence: CDR1 SGHRS, CDR2 YFSETQ. The CDR3 sequence is 14 residues long. CDR3 sequence reads: CASSLTAAGHEQYF. The DNA for the CDR3 is TGCGCCAGCAGCTTAACGGCCGCGGGCCACGAGCAGTACTTC.

This clone was counted a few times. This chain links TRBV27 with TRBJ1-6; weak D call: TRBD1 (5 bases). CDR3 size: 15 residues. CDR1 MNHEY and CDR2 SMNVEV come from the germline V gene (reference sequence). V lost 2 bases and J 7 bases, leaving 12 bases between the germline ends. The CDR3 protein is CASSLRGDRNSPLHF. The CDR3 coding sequence is TGTGCCAGCAGTTTACGGGGGGATCGGAATTCACCCCTCCACTTT.

The chain uses TRBV7-2 and TRBJ2-3; 12 nucleotides agree with TRBD2. V lost 8 bases and J lost 5; bases outside the gene matches: 5. CDR3 length equals 14 residues. The germline V gene has CDR1 SGHTA and CDR2 FQGNSA. The CDR3 loop reads CASSSGGAKDTQYF. The CDR3, as DNA: TGTGCCAGCTCTAGCGGGGGGGCCAAAGATACGCAGTATTTT.

This chain uses TRBV5-1 with TRBJ1-2, with 11 nucleotides matching TRBD1. The CDR3 extends over 15 amino acids. V shed 0 bases, J shed 6 bases, and the junction held 4 bases outside the gene matches. Germline CDR1 is SGHRS and CDR2 is YFSETQ. Here the CDR3 reads CASSLDGQGANGYTF. Here the CDR3 DNA reads TGCGCCAGCAGCTTGGACGGACAGGGGGCAAATGGCTACACCTTC.